Listed here is a single TCR beta chain. This sample was taken from a study of T cells in Graves' hyperthyroidism and ophthalmopathy. RNA transcripts were the template for amplifying TCR beta CDR3 regions. The TCR CDR3 first-round RT-PCR relied on the HTBI primer set. TCRdb redid the calling of the multiplex PCR reads with MiXCR, one entry per CDR3 protein. Of more than 350,000 distinct CDR3 sequences in the sample, roughly 15% are singletons; the top ten hold roughly 19%. Germline V gives CDR1 MDHEN, CDR2 SYDVKM. Trimming left V 10 bases short and J 2 bases short, with 12 bases between. The CDR3 extends over 14 amino acids. Fresh peripheral blood, around 10 ml, yielded the PBMCs.

The clonotype comes from a woman aged 55-70 years with Graves' ophthalmopathy. The sample taken for sequencing was blood. This chain joins TRBV28 and TRBJ2-6; the D gene is possibly TRBD2 (6 bases). CDR3 DNA: TGTGCCACTGGCCCGGGGGCTGGGGCCAACGTCCTGACTTTC. This translates into CATGPGAGANVLTF.